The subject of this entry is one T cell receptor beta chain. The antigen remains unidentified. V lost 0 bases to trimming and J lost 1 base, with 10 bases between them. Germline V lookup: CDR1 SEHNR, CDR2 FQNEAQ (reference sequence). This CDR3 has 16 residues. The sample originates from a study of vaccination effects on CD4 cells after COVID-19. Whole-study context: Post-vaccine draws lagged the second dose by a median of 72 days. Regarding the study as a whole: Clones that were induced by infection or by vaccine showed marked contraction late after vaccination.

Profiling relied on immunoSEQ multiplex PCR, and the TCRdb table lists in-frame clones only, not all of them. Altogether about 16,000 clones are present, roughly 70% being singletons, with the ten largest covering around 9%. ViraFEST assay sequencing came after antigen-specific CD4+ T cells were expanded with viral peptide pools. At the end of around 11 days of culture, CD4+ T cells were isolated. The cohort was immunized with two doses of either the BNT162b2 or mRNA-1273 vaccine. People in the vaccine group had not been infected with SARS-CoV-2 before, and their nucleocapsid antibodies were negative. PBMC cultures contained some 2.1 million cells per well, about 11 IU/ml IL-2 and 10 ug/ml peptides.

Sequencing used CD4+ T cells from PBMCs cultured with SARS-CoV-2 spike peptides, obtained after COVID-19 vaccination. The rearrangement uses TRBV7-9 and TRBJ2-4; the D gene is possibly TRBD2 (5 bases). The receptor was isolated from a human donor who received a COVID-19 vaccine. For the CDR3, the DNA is TGTGCCAGCAGCTTAGCCGGAGGAGTGGCCAAAAACATTCAGTACTTC. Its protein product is CASSLAGGVAKNIQYF.